The T cell receptor beta chain described here comes from a study of post-analysis software for immune sequencing data. Study-wide findings and caveats: Compared with controls, patients had more of about 5 TRBV segments, including TRBV5-6, TRBV5-1 and TRBV20-1.

The count of this clonotype is one. Its antigen is currently unknown. Looked up from germline, CDR1 is DFQATT and CDR2 is SNEGSKA (reference sequence). V lost 3 bases and J lost 2, with 8 bases in between. The CDR3 has 12 residues. Sequencing libraries made from TCR beta cDNA carried unique molecular identifiers. One entry per CDR3 protein results from TCRdb running MiXCR on the PCR reads. The sample holds 180,000 or so distinct CDR3 sequences; over 25% are singletons and the top ten take about 3.7%. The sequenced sample was blood. This receptor was identified in a girl aged 2-17 years with multiple sclerosis. The chain employs TRBV20-1 and TRBJ2-7; no definite D call. The CDR3 DNA reads TGCAGTGCTAGGTACATTACCTACGAGCAGTACTTC. Amino acids: CSARYITYEQYF.